The rows below give T cell receptor beta chains drawn from one sample of a study of T cell responses to AZD1222 COVID-19 vaccine. Generated by immunoSEQ multiplex PCR, the TCRdb table keeps only in-frame clones and is missing some. Of 99,000 or so clones in the sample, about 87% were seen once. This sample comprised peripheral blood, obtained on day 0 of AZD1222 vaccination. These receptors all stem from an adult in good health. Each CDR3 is given with its conserved first and last residue. D genes are given only for firm matches. A row's size may be missing; if present it is once, few, many or a size class.

v_call: TRBV2; clone_size: .; d_call: TRBD2; j_call: TRBJ2-7; cdr3_nt: TGTGCCAGCATCGAAGATAGCGGGTACTACGAGCAGTACTTC; cdr3_aa: CASIEDSGYYEQYF
v_call: TRBV11-3; clone_size: .; d_call: .; j_call: TRBJ2-3; cdr3_nt: TGTGCCAGCAGGAGCACAGGAGAGCTGACTAGCACAGATACGCAGTATTTT; cdr3_aa: CASRSTGELTSTDTQYF
v_call: TRBV18; clone_size: .; d_call: TRBD1; j_call: TRBJ1-1; cdr3_nt: TGTGCCAGCTCACCCTCCAGGGGGCCCGAAGCTTTCTTT; cdr3_aa: CASSPSRGPEAFF
v_call: TRBV5-4; clone_size: .; d_call: TRBD2; j_call: TRBJ2-5; cdr3_nt: TGTGCCAGCAGCTTTAGCGGGAGAGGGGAGACCCAGTACTTC; cdr3_aa: CASSFSGRGETQYF
v_call: TRBV6-2/TRBV6-3; clone_size: .; d_call: .; j_call: TRBJ1-1; cdr3_nt: TGTGCCAGCAGTAATAGAAGAGGCACTGAAGCTTTCTTT; cdr3_aa: CASSNRRGTEAFF
v_call: TRBV3-1/TRBV3-2; clone_size: .; d_call: TRBD1; j_call: TRBJ1-2; cdr3_nt: TGTGCCAGCAGCCAAGGGGCAGGGGGCAACTATGGCTACACCTTC; cdr3_aa: CASSQGAGGNYGYTF
v_call: TRBV28; clone_size: .; d_call: .; j_call: TRBJ1-4; cdr3_nt: TGTGCCAGCAGTTTTCTAGGGGGGGAGAATGAAAAACTGTTTTTT; cdr3_aa: CASSFLGGENEKLFF
v_call: TRBV7-2; clone_size: .; d_call: .; j_call: TRBJ2-7; cdr3_nt: TGTGCCAGCAGCTCTAGACCAGGTTACTACGAGCAGTACTTC; cdr3_aa: CASSSRPGYYEQYF
v_call: TRBV14; clone_size: .; d_call: .; j_call: TRBJ2-7; cdr3_nt: TGTGCCAGCAGCCAAGACGCCGGGAGACCCTACGAGCAGTACTTC; cdr3_aa: CASSQDAGRPYEQYF
v_call: TRBV6-5; clone_size: .; d_call: TRBD1; j_call: TRBJ1-5; cdr3_nt: TGTGCCACCTCGGACAGGGCTCTTCAGCCCCAGCATTTT; cdr3_aa: CATSDRALQPQHF
v_call: TRBV6-6; clone_size: few; d_call: .; j_call: TRBJ2-7; cdr3_nt: TGTGCCAGCAGTTACATTGGCCCACAGGGAGAGGACGAGCAGTACTTC; cdr3_aa: CASSYIGPQGEDEQYF
v_call: TRBV11-3; clone_size: .; d_call: .; j_call: TRBJ1-5; cdr3_nt: TGTGCCAGCAGCTTAGTGGGAGGGGGCAATCAGCCCCAGCATTTT; cdr3_aa: CASSLVGGGNQPQHF
v_call: TRBV2; clone_size: .; d_call: .; j_call: TRBJ1-6; cdr3_nt: TGTGCCAGCAGTCAGCAGACTAGCTCCTATAATTCACCCCTCCACTTT; cdr3_aa: CASSQQTSSYNSPLHF
v_call: TRBV19; clone_size: .; d_call: TRBD2; j_call: TRBJ2-7; cdr3_nt: TGTGCCAGTAGGCGGACTAGTATCGGTGCCTACGAGCAGTACTTC; cdr3_aa: CASRRTSIGAYEQYF
v_call: TRBV13; clone_size: once; d_call: .; j_call: TRBJ1-2; cdr3_nt: TGTGCCAGCAGCTCTCTCAGGGGTACGGGAGGCTACACCTTC; cdr3_aa: CASSSLRGTGGYTF
v_call: TRBV7-3; clone_size: .; d_call: .; j_call: TRBJ2-1; cdr3_nt: TGTGCCAGCAGCGAAAGTCCGGGGGTGAGGCAGTTCTTC; cdr3_aa: CASSESPGVRQFF
v_call: TRBV5-1; clone_size: .; d_call: .; j_call: TRBJ1-1; cdr3_nt: TGCGCCAGCAGCTTACTGGTATCGAACACTGAAGCTTTCTTT; cdr3_aa: CASSLLVSNTEAFF
v_call: TRBV3-1/TRBV3-2; clone_size: .; d_call: .; j_call: TRBJ1-2; cdr3_nt: TGTGCCAGCAGCCAAGGGCCGGGTTACTATGGCTACACCTTC; cdr3_aa: CASSQGPGYYGYTF
v_call: TRBV7-9; clone_size: .; d_call: TRBD1; j_call: TRBJ1-2; cdr3_nt: TGTGCCAGCAGCCGGGACAGGGTCCTTTCAGGCTACACCTTC; cdr3_aa: CASSRDRVLSGYTF
v_call: TRBV5-6; clone_size: .; d_call: TRBD1; j_call: TRBJ1-4; cdr3_nt: TGTGCCAGCAGTTCGGACAGGGGAGGGGAAAAACTGTTTTTT; cdr3_aa: CASSSDRGGEKLFF
v_call: TRBV18; clone_size: once; d_call: TRBD1; j_call: TRBJ1-1; cdr3_nt: TGTGCCAGCTCGTCAGACAGGGGCACTGAAGCTTTCTTT; cdr3_aa: CASSSDRGTEAFF
v_call: TRBV5-1; clone_size: few; d_call: .; j_call: TRBJ1-1; cdr3_nt: TGCGCCAGCAGCTCAAGACCGAACACTGAAGCTTTCTTT; cdr3_aa: CASSSRPNTEAFF
v_call: TRBV28; clone_size: .; d_call: TRBD2; j_call: TRBJ2-1; cdr3_nt: TGTGCCAGCAGTCCCTCCGGGACTAGCGGATACAATGAGCAGTTCTTC; cdr3_aa: CASSPSGTSGYNEQFF
v_call: TRBV4-3; clone_size: .; d_call: .; j_call: TRBJ1-2; cdr3_nt: TGCGCCAGCAGCCTCTTAAACGGAGAACCCGGATATGGCTACACCTTC; cdr3_aa: CASSLLNGEPGYGYTF
v_call: TRBV10-3; clone_size: .; d_call: .; j_call: TRBJ2-3; cdr3_nt: TGTGCCATCAGTGATGCGGGAACTAGCACAGATACGCAGTATTTT; cdr3_aa: CAISDAGTSTDTQYF